The source of this TCR beta chain is a study of T cell changes during pregnancy in multiple sclerosis (dated by TCRdb to about 2019). For the wider study: In women with multiple sclerosis, the researchers looked at how the T cell repertoire shifted as pregnancy progressed.

The library was generated by the immunoSEQ multiplex PCR assay. TCRdb took over this immuneACCESS table, retaining in-frame rearrangements with V and J assigned. Such tables are incomplete; in checked studies, under half of the missing clones stem from an unresolved V gene, and the remainder is unexplained. This sample is represented by around 100,000 clones; about 90% of them were singletons. The ten top clones hold about 1.8% of the sample. According to the germline V gene (reference sequence), CDR1 reads SEHNR and CDR2 reads FQNEAQ. Including the terminal cysteine and phenylalanine, the CDR3 comprises 16 residues. The read is trimmed to its CDR3 DNA, 48 bases read in frame from base 1. V lost 5 bases and J lost 3 bases, and the count of bases not matched to a germline gene is 13. To note about this clone: Its specific antigen is unknown. Per-nucleotide qualities are absent, and no much larger clonotype sits a single base away.

The sequencing used peripheral blood, collected after pregnancy. The chain was built from TRBV7-9 and TRBJ2-7, with TRBD1 identical over 7 junction bases. This TCR derives from a female donor with multiple sclerosis, enrolled in a pregnancy study. The CDR3 region has the sequence CASSRTGTVSFYEQYF. The DNA sequence is given as TGTGCCAGCAGCCGCACCGGGACAGTCTCTTTCTACGAGCAGTACTTC.